The 18 T cell receptor beta chains presented below share a single source sample, sequenced in a study of control samples from healthy donors and cancer patients. TCRdb keeps only in-frame clones here, not all; method: immunoSEQ multiplex PCR. This table holds more than 95,000 clones, over 90% found once. Sequencing was performed on blood. These receptor sequences come from a man aged 18 to 35 in good health.

This clone showed up just once. The J gene is TRBJ2-7, the V gene TRBV7-6, with D possibly being TRBD1 (6 bases). V was cut by 2 bases and J by 4 bases, with 18 bases left in between. Germline lookup yields CDR1 SGHVS and CDR2 FNYEAQ. The CDR3 runs to 16 residues. The CDR3 reads CASSLYQGFEHYEQYF. DNA of the CDR3: TGTGCCAGCAGCTTATACCAGGGGTTCGAGCATTACGAGCAGTACTTC.

This sequence joins TRBV7-9 and TRBJ1-4; no firm D call. Trimming stripped 5 bases from V and 4 bases from J, with 11 bases between. Germline CDR1 and CDR2: SEHNR and FQNEAQ (reference sequence). This CDR3 contains 14 residues. In nucleotides, the CDR3 is TGTGCCAGCAGCCGCGCCGGGCTTAATGAAAAACTGTTTTTT. Protein: CASSRAGLNEKLFF.

V gene TRBV6-1 combines with J gene TRBJ1-2; D is undetermined. CDR1 is MNHNS and CDR2 is SASEGT in the germline V gene. The CDR3 length is 15 residues. V was cut by 1 base and J by 2 bases, with 11 bases left in between. The CDR3 bases are TGTGCCAGCAGTGAAGTAGTACTATCCAACTATGGCTACACCTTC. This sequence encodes CASSEVVLSNYGYTF.

This clone came up a few times. The chain uses TRBV4-3 and TRBJ2-5; 10 bases agree with TRBD2. The CDR3 sequence is 18 residues long. Germline assignment: CDR1 LGHNA and CDR2 YSLEER. The junction had 13 bases not matched to a gene; V was cut back by 0 bases and J by 6 bases. The CDR3 bases are TGCGCCAGCAGCCAAGATGGGCCCGTTGGAGCGGGAGGGAAGACCCAGTACTTC. It yields the protein CASSQDGPVGAGGKTQYF.

In this sample, this clone turned up a few times. The chain is built from TRBV19 and TRBJ1-1, with 7 bases that match TRBD1. Germline V CDR1 and CDR2: LNHDA, SQIVND (reference sequence). The CDR3 extends over 17 amino acids. V trimming: 3 bases; J trimming: 2 bases; junction bases outside the gene matches: 12. Written as DNA, the CDR3 is TGTGCCAGTAGTATTCTCGAAGGGGGACAGCCCAACACTGAAGCTTTCTTT. This sequence encodes CASSILEGGQPNTEAFF.

This clone was recorded only once. This chain connects TRBV30 to TRBJ1-2, with 10 bases fitting TRBD1. The CDR3 loop spans 15 amino acids. Germline-derived CDR1 and CDR2 are GTSNPN and SVGIG (reference sequence). The V and J ends lost 1 base and 6 bases, in that order; junction bases with no gene match: 8. DNA for the CDR3: TGTGCCTGGAGTGGCCTAAGGACAGGGGGACATGGCTACACCTTC. This encodes CAWSGLRTGGHGYTF.

V usage is TRBV27 and J usage is TRBJ1-2; 8 positions agree with TRBD1. V shed 5 bases, J shed 3 bases, and the junction held 2 bases outside the gene matches. CDR1 is MNHEY and CDR2 is SMNVEV in the germline V gene (reference sequence). CDR3 size: 13 residues. The CDR3 loop reads CASSGDRYYGYTF. The CDR3 DNA reads as TGTGCCAGCAGTGGGGACAGGTACTATGGCTACACCTTC.

This clone was counted a few times. The V gene is TRBV28, the J gene TRBJ2-1; D perhaps matches TRBD1 (7 bases). The CDR3 loop spans 14 amino acids. Deletions cut 5 bases from V and 5 bases from J, with 13 bases between. Germline lookup yields CDR1 MDHEN and CDR2 SYDVKM. CDR3 region: CASSTRGDNNEQFF. CDR3 coding DNA: TGTGCCAGCAGTACCAGGGGGGATAACAATGAGCAGTTCTTC.

The chain is built from TRBV6-5 and TRBJ1-2, with 8 bases fitting TRBD1. V shed 6 bases and J 8 bases; nucleotides not matched to a gene: 5. The CDR3 has 12 residues. Germline V gives CDR1 MNHEY, CDR2 SVGAGI. CDR3 loop: CASRDRELGYTF. CDR3 DNA sequence: TGTGCCAGCAGGGACAGGGAATTAGGCTACACCTTC.

The V call is TRBV7-9, the J call TRBJ2-1; D uncertain. CDR3 length equals 11 residues. With 5 bases removed from V and 9 bases from J, the gap between germline ends came to 8 bases. Germline V gene sequence: CDR1 SEHNR, CDR2 FQNEAQ (reference sequence). This chain's CDR3 is CASSLLSEQFF. The CDR3 DNA reads as TGTGCCAGCAGCCTATTGAGTGAGCAGTTCTTC.

V is TRBV5-8 and J is TRBJ1-2, with 10 nucleotides matching TRBD1. J gave up 3 bases and V 1 base, and 3 bases lay outside the gene matches. The CDR3 totals 15 residues. CDR1 is SGHTS and CDR2 is YDEGEE in the germline V gene. The CDR3 DNA reads as TGTGCCAGCAGCTTGAGGGACAGGGGAGACTATGGCTACACCTTC. Translation gives CASSLRDRGDYGYTF.

The chain links TRBV7-9 to TRBJ1-3; tentative D call: TRBD1 (5 bases). V was cut by 3 bases and J by 0 bases, with 18 bases left in between. The CDR3 totals 18 residues. From germline, CDR1 is SEHNR and CDR2 FQNEAQ (reference sequence). The chain's CDR3 is CASSFPPGLPNSGNTIYF. The DNA for the CDR3 is TGTGCCAGCAGCTTCCCGCCGGGACTCCCAAACTCTGGAAACACCATATATTTT. Looking up the rest from reference TRBV7-9 and TRBJ1-3 gives the full variable domain: DTGVSQNPRHKITKRGQNVTFRCDPISEHNRLYWYRQTLGQGPEFLTYFQNEAQLEKSRLLSDRFSAERPKGSFSTLEIQRTEQGDSAMYLCASSFPPGLPNSGNTIYFGEGSWLTVV.

J is TRBJ1-2 and V is TRBV19, with D uncertain. The CDR3 extends over 15 amino acids. V shed 2 bases and J shed 3 bases, with 13 bases lying between them. Germline V gene data show CDR1 as LNHDA and CDR2 as SQIVND (reference sequence). CDR3 DNA sequence: TGTGCCAGTAGTATAACGGAGGGTTTAGACTATGGCTACACCTTC. Encoded protein: CASSITEGLDYGYTF.

The chain couples TRBV18 to TRBJ1-4, with a possible D match to TRBD1 (6 bases). Germline V CDR1 and CDR2: KGHSH, LQKENI. The CDR3 contains 15 residues. Trimming left V 6 bases short and J 2 bases short, with 13 bases between. CDR3 amino acids: CASSPGGATNEKLFF. The CDR3 nucleotides are TGTGCCAGCTCGCCGGGGGGGGCGACTAATGAAAAACTGTTTTTT. Based on the CDR3 plus reference TRBV18 and TRBJ1-4, the full variable domain is NAGVMQNPRHLVRRRGQEARLRCSPMKGHSHVYWYRQLPEEGLKFMVYLQKENIIDESGMPKERFSAEFPKEGPSILRIQQVVRGDSAAYFCASSPGGATNEKLFFGSGTQLSVL.

The chain uses TRBV7-9 and TRBJ2-7; no clear D gene. V was pared by 3 bases and J by 0 bases, with 9 bases between. Per the germline V gene, CDR1 is SEHNR and CDR2 is FQNEAQ (reference sequence). The CDR3 consists of 14 residues. CDR3 sequence: CASSFAGSSYEQYF. In DNA form, the CDR3 reads TGTGCCAGCAGCTTTGCAGGATCCTCCTACGAGCAGTACTTC.

V is TRBV20-1 and J is TRBJ1-5, with D maybe TRBD1 (5 bases). Germline-derived CDR1 and CDR2 are DFQATT and SNEGSKA (reference sequence). This CDR3 has 18 residues. V was cut by 3 bases and J by 3 bases, with 24 bases left in between. Here the CDR3 DNA reads TGCAGTGCTAGTGACACCGGGACCTCATACCCCCACAATCAGCCCCAGCATTTT. Translated: CSASDTGTSYPHNQPQHF.

The chain is built from TRBV6-9 and TRBJ1-6; tentatively, D is TRBD1 (5 bases). Germline V gives CDR1 MNHGY, CDR2 SVAAGI. The CDR3 extends over 16 amino acids. CDR3 DNA: TGTGCTAACTTGACGGTCGGGGGCTCCTATAATTCACCCCTCCACTTT. This encodes CANLTVGGSYNSPLHF.

The V and J genes are TRBV18 and TRBJ1-4; 7 positions agree with TRBD1. Germline trimming cut 3 bases from V and 5 bases from J; bases unmatched to any gene: 9. From germline, CDR1 is KGHSH and CDR2 LQKENI. The CDR3 covers 16 residues. The CDR3: CASSPGAGQRNEKLFF. CDR3 DNA: TGTGCCAGCTCACCCGGCGCGGGACAGAGGAATGAAAAACTGTTTTTT.